The rows below give T cell receptor beta chains drawn from one sample of a study of blood T cell repertoires in COVID-19. Assay: immunoSEQ multiplex PCR; the TCRdb copy retains only in-frame clones and omits some. The sample contains around 230,000 clones, around 89% of which appear only once. Input material: PBMCs or T cells enriched from blood (not recorded which). The source of these receptors is a woman younger than 45 who had recovered from COVID-19. Each CDR3 is given with its conserved first and last residue. D genes are given only for firm matches. Clone size appears in some rows only: once, few, many, or a class for an expanded clone.

clone_size j_call v_call d_call cdr3_aa cdr3_nt
once TRBJ2-2 TRBV11-3 TRBD1 CASSSDRGNTGELFF TGTGCCAGCAGCTCAGACAGGGGGAACACCGGGGAGCTGTTTTTT
once TRBJ1-5 TRBV6-2/TRBV6-3 - CASSYKAGEEGNQPQHF TGTGCCAGCAGTTACAAAGCGGGGGAAGAGGGCAATCAGCCCCAGCATTTT
- TRBJ1-1 TRBV10-3 TRBD1 CAISGGQGRTEAFF TGTGCCATCAGCGGGGGACAGGGAAGAACTGAAGCTTTCTTT
once TRBJ2-1 TRBV11-2 TRBD1 CASSLLSGTGRGNEQFF TGTGCCAGCAGCTTACTATCCGGGACAGGGAGAGGCAATGAGCAGTTCTTC
- TRBJ1-2 TRBV19 TRBD1 CASSTAGQESDGYTF TGTGCCAGTAGTACCGCTGGACAGGAGAGCGATGGCTACACCTTC
- TRBJ1-2 TRBV19 TRBD1 CASSNGQAGNGYTF TGTGCCAGTAGCAATGGACAGGCGGGGAATGGCTACACCTTC
- TRBJ1-5 TRBV4-1 - CASSQLRSQPQHF TGCGCCAGCAGCCAGCTCAGGTCACAGCCCCAGCATTTT
- TRBJ2-1 TRBV4-1 TRBD2 CASSQVAGSSYNEQFF TGCGCCAGCAGCCAAGTAGCGGGGTCCTCCTACAATGAGCAGTTCTTC
- TRBJ1-1 TRBV7-2 TRBD1 CASSSQGAGTEAFF TGTGCCAGCAGCTCACAGGGGGCGGGCACTGAAGCTTTCTTT
- TRBJ2-4 TRBV4-1 TRBD2 CASSQETGRGGRSIQYF TGCGCCAGCAGCCAAGAGACGGGGCGGGGGGGCCGGAGCATTCAGTACTTC
- TRBJ1-1 TRBV2 - CASSQGRVSLYTEAFF TGTGCCAGCAGCCAGGGGAGGGTTTCCTTGTACACTGAAGCTTTCTTT
- TRBJ2-1 TRBV9 TRBD2 CASSVDGGSEQFF TGTGCCAGCAGCGTAGATGGCGGGAGTGAGCAGTTCTTC
- TRBJ1-2 TRBV7-2 - CASSLVARSRGYTF TGTGCCAGCAGCTTAGTAGCCAGAAGTAGGGGCTACACCTTC
- TRBJ1-2 TRBV9 TRBD1 CASSVGTGVGYTF TGTGCCAGCAGCGTAGGGACAGGGGTAGGCTACACCTTC
- TRBJ1-3 TRBV6-5 - CASPNREGYGNTIYF TGTGCCAGCCCGAATAGAGAGGGCTACGGAAACACCATATATTTT
- TRBJ1-5 TRBV25-1 TRBD1 CASSPAGGGFNQPQHF TGTGCCAGCAGTCCCGCAGGAGGGGGCTTTAATCAGCCCCAGCATTTT
once TRBJ2-2 TRBV24-1 TRBD1 CATGQGSTGELFF TGTGCCACCGGACAGGGTAGCACCGGGGAGCTGTTTTTT
- TRBJ2-1 TRBV6-4 TRBD1 CASSDSDRGYNEQFF TGTGCCAGCAGTGACTCGGACAGGGGGTACAATGAGCAGTTCTTC
once TRBJ1-5 TRBV5-3 - CARSQGSNQPQHF TGTGCCAGAAGCCAGGGGAGCAATCAGCCCCAGCATTTT
- TRBJ2-5 TRBV11-1 - CASSFAGAVPETQYF TGTGCCAGCAGCTTCGCAGGGGCCGTCCCCGAGACCCAGTACTTC
- TRBJ2-5 TRBV11-2 - CASSLGRRGTQYF TGTGCCAGCAGCTTAGGGCGGAGGGGGACCCAGTACTTC
- TRBJ2-3 TRBV4-1 TRBD2 CASSQEVLAGGPRTDTQYF TGCGCCAGCAGCCAAGAGGTGCTAGCGGGGGGGCCACGCACAGATACGCAGTATTTT
- TRBJ2-7 TRBV6-5 TRBD1 CASSYSGGTGSGEQYF TGTGCCAGCAGTTACTCGGGCGGGACAGGCTCCGGCGAGCAGTACTTC
- TRBJ2-7 TRBV4-2 TRBD1 CASSQDRGTGPDEQYF TGTGCCAGCAGCCAAGATCGGGGGACAGGGCCTGACGAGCAGTACTTC
- TRBJ2-5 TRBV5-1 - CASSRTLGETQYF TGCGCCAGCAGCCGGACTTTAGGGGAGACCCAGTACTTC
- TRBJ1-1 TRBV2 - CASKRRMNTEAFF TGTGCCAGCAAGCGGAGGATGAACACTGAAGCTTTCTTT
- TRBJ1-2 TRBV6-5 - CASSSQSGSYTF TGTGCCAGCAGTTCCCAATCCGGGTCATACACCTTC
- TRBJ1-1 TRBV2 - CASSEAQGYMNTEAFF TGTGCCAGCAGTGAAGCGCAGGGCTACATGAACACTGAAGCTTTCTTT
- TRBJ2-7 TRBV7-3 TRBD2 CASSQGLASGEQYF TGTGCCAGCAGCCAGGGACTAGCGTCGGGCGAGCAGTACTTC
few TRBJ1-2 TRBV6-2/TRBV6-3 - CASSYRGRPYTF TGTGCCAGCAGTTATAGGGGCCGACCCTACACCTTC
- TRBJ1-4 TRBV7-9 - CASSFDRSFEKLFF TGTGCCAGCAGCTTCGACAGAAGTTTTGAAAAACTGTTTTTT
- TRBJ2-2 TRBV19 TRBD1 CASNRQGAAGELFF TGTGCCAGTAATAGGCAGGGGGCCGCCGGGGAGCTGTTTTTT
- TRBJ2-5 TRBV18 - CASKPQVQETQYF TGTGCCAGCAAGCCACAGGTCCAAGAGACCCAGTACTTC
- TRBJ1-2 TRBV3-1/TRBV3-2 - CASSHNDRPYGYTF TGTGCCAGCAGCCACAACGACAGACCTTATGGCTACACCTTC
- TRBJ2-1 TRBV4-3 - CASSQDFSGDGEQFF TGCGCCAGCAGCCAAGATTTTTCGGGGGACGGTGAGCAGTTCTTC
- TRBJ1-3 TRBV10-3 - CAISESPSGGNTIYF TGTGCCATCAGTGAGTCGCCTTCAGGTGGAAACACCATATATTTT
- TRBJ1-6 TRBV11-2 - CASSLLRTARQTYNSPLHF TGTGCCAGCAGCTTACTCCGGACAGCCCGACAGACTTATAATTCACCCCTCCACTTT
- TRBJ1-5 TRBV6-2/TRBV6-3 - CASSLQQRMNQPQHF TGTGCCAGCAGCCTTCAACAGAGAATGAATCAGCCCCAGCATTTT
- TRBJ1-5 TRBV6-5 TRBD1 CASSAGQGSNQPQHF TGTGCCAGCTCGGCCGGACAGGGGAGCAATCAGCCCCAGCATTTT
- TRBJ1-1 TRBV27 TRBD1 CASSHRDRVLEAFF TGTGCCAGCAGTCACCGGGACAGGGTTCTTGAAGCTTTCTTT
once TRBJ1-2 TRBV29-1 - CSVDQGSWGYTF TGCAGCGTTGACCAGGGGAGTTGGGGCTACACCTTC
- TRBJ2-3 TRBV4-2 - CASSQQDTQYF TGTGCCAGCAGCCAACAGGATACGCAGTATTTT
- TRBJ1-6 TRBV7-2 - CASSPQEAWNSPLHF TGTGCCAGCAGCCCCCAGGAGGCTTGGAATTCACCCCTCCACTTT
- TRBJ2-7 TRBV10-3 - CAIRNQGSSYEQYF TGTGCCATCAGGAATCAGGGCTCCTCCTACGAGCAGTACTTC
- TRBJ1-1 TRBV27 TRBD1 CASSLSRNRGTGDTEAFF TGTGCCAGCAGTTTATCAAGAAATCGAGGGACAGGGGACACTGAAGCTTTCTTT
- TRBJ2-2 TRBV4-2 - CASSQEGLTPGELFF TGTGCCAGCAGCCAAGAGGGACTCACCCCCGGGGAGCTGTTTTTT
- TRBJ2-1 TRBV19 TRBD1 CASSIRDRGYNEQFF TGTGCCAGTAGTATACGGGACAGGGGATACAATGAGCAGTTCTTC
- TRBJ1-2 TRBV9 - CASRGGEGLNYGYTF TGTGCCAGCCGCGGTGGGGAGGGGCTAAACTATGGCTACACCTTC
- TRBJ2-1 TRBV5-1 - CASSFPRDSGNEQFF TGCGCCAGCAGCTTTCCCAGAGATTCGGGTAATGAGCAGTTCTTC
once TRBJ2-3 TRBV18 - CASSPFIFESETTDTQYF TGTGCCAGCTCACCATTTATCTTCGAGTCCGAAACCACAGATACGCAGTATTTT
once TRBJ2-7 TRBV7-2 - CASSSGLLPYEQYF TGTGCCAGCAGCTCCGGACTCCTGCCCTACGAGCAGTACTTC
few TRBJ1-2 TRBV5-5 - CASSLGTENGYTF TGTGCCAGCAGCTTGGGGACAGAAAATGGCTACACCTTC
- TRBJ2-2 TRBV2 TRBD2 CASSKLAGGNTGELFF TGTGCCAGCAGTAAACTAGCGGGGGGCAACACCGGGGAGCTGTTTTTT
- TRBJ1-3 TRBV6-5 - CASSYSTNGGVDTIYF TGTGCCAGCAGTTACTCGACTAACGGAGGAGTAGACACCATATATTTT
- TRBJ2-5 TRBV21-1 - CASSKQGRSGLQETQYF TGTGCCAGCAGCAAACAGGGGCGCAGTGGGCTCCAAGAGACCCAGTACTTC